What follows are 32 T cell receptor beta chains derived from one specimen sequenced in a study of blood T cell repertoires in COVID-19 (dated by TCRdb to between 2020 and 2021). The library was made by the immunoSEQ multiplex PCR assay. TCRdb took this table from immuneACCESS and kept in-frame rearrangements with V and J called. Such tables lack part of the clones; where checked against another copy, unresolved V genes explain under half of the gap, and the rest is unexplained. This sample comprises about 350,000 clones, about 88% of them detected only once. 6% to 8.5% of the sample comes from the top ten. The specimen was peripheral blood. The receptors shown here come from a woman aged 70-85 years with COVID-19, enrolled during active disease.

The genes are TRBV18 and TRBJ2-4; D might be TRBD2 (6 bases). V lost 2 bases to trimming and J lost 4 bases, with 6 bases between them. This CDR3 spans 13 amino acids. Germline values: CDR1 KGHSH, CDR2 LQKENI. The CDR3 reads CASSPGGKNIQYF. The CDR3 nucleotides are TGTGCCAGCTCACCAGGAGGGAAAAACATTCAGTACTTC.

This chain links TRBV6-1 with TRBJ2-7; D ambiguous. Germline loops: CDR1 MNHNS, CDR2 SASEGT. The CDR3 covers 12 residues. The V end was cut by 5 bases, the J end by 2 bases, with 7 bases between. Here the CDR3 reads CASSYSPYEQYF. The CDR3 DNA reads TGTGCCAGCAGTTATTCTCCCTACGAGCAGTACTTC.

Regarding this clone: The sample has other DNA sequences that encode this CDR3 too. This chain uses TRBV7-3 with TRBJ1-4, with D possibly TRBD1 on 6 matching bases. V dropped 5 bases and J dropped 2 bases, with 12 bases sitting between them. CDR1 is SGHTA, CDR2 FQGTGA, per germline. CDR3 length: 15 amino acids. The CDR3 DNA is TGTGCCAGCAGCCCCACGGGGGGCACTAATGAAAAACTGTTTTTT. Protein sequence: CASSPTGGTNEKLFF.

This chain links TRBV5-5 with TRBJ1-5; TRBD1 matches 9 bases. Per germline, CDR1 SGHKS and CDR2 YYEKEE (reference sequence). This CDR3 has 16 amino acids. The ends lost 2 bases at V and 9 bases at J; junction bases unmatched: 12. The CDR3 here is CASSLNFGTGKGPQHF. The CDR3 DNA sequence: TGTGCCAGCAGCTTAAACTTTGGGACAGGGAAGGGGCCCCAGCATTTT.

V gene TRBV25-1 combines with J gene TRBJ1-2, with D perhaps matching TRBD1 (6 bases). CDR1 is MGHDK and CDR2 is SYGVNS in the germline V gene. The V end lost 1 base, the J end lost 7 bases, and 19 bases lay between the germline ends. This CDR3 contains 16 residues. CDR3 nucleotides: TGTGCCAGCAGTGAATTAGGAAACAGGGAAGGGGCTGGCTACACCTTC. Its protein product is CASSELGNREGAGYTF.

This rearrangement joins TRBV7-2 to TRBJ2-1; no clear D. The CDR3 spans 14 residues. Germline CDR1 and CDR2: SGHTA and FQGNSA. V lost 3 bases, J lost 6 bases, and 12 bases lay in between. CDR3 in DNA: TGTGCCAGCAGCTTTGTAGGATTAGCCAATGAGCAGTTCTTC. Translation: CASSFVGLANEQFF.

J is TRBJ2-2 and V is TRBV2; 10 nucleotides agree with TRBD1. CDR1 and CDR2 from the germline V gene are SNHLY and FYNNEI. CDR3 size: 15 residues. V lost 8 bases, J lost 1 base, and 4 bases stayed unmatched. The DNA for the CDR3 is TGTGCCAGCCCGGGACAGGGGCAGAACACCGGGGAGCTGTTTTTT. This encodes CASPGQGQNTGELFF.

The gene calls are TRBV5-4 and TRBJ2-1; 9 bases line up with TRBD1. The CDR3 loop spans 15 amino acids. J lost 3 bases, V lost 7 bases, and 8 bases had no gene match. Germline V CDR1 and CDR2: SGHNT, YYREEE (reference sequence). The CDR3 loop is CASGKQGALYNEQFF. CDR3 DNA: TGTGCCAGCGGAAAACAGGGGGCCCTCTACAATGAGCAGTTCTTC.

This clone was observed once. This chain joins TRBV27 and TRBJ2-7, with 7 bases that match TRBD2. Per the germline V gene, CDR1 is MNHEY and CDR2 is SMNVEV (reference sequence). This CDR3 spans 15 amino acids. V gave up 0 bases and J gave up 3 bases; unmatched junction bases: 5. As DNA, the CDR3 is TGTGCCAGCAGTTTATCGAAGGGCGGGGGCTACGAGCAGTACTTC. Translation: CASSLSKGGGYEQYF.

The V and J genes are TRBV9 and TRBJ1-1, with 7 nucleotides matching TRBD1. Germline V gene sequence: CDR1 SGDLS, CDR2 YYNGEE. Losses at the gene ends were 6 bases for V and 5 bases for J; bases not matched to a gene: 7. This CDR3 contains 13 residues. The CDR3 region has the DNA TGTGCCAGCAACCCATCAGGGGGTACTGAAGCTTTCTTT. Encoded protein: CASNPSGGTEAFF. Looking up the rest from reference TRBV9 and TRBJ1-1 gives the full variable domain: DSGVTQTPKHLITATGQRVTLRCSPRSGDLSVYWYQQSLDQGLQFLIQYYNGEERAKGNILERFSAQQFPDLHSELNLSSLELGDSALYFCASNPSGGTEAFFGQGTRLTVV.

The V gene is TRBV2, the J gene TRBJ2-3; TRBD2 aligns across 7 bases. CDR1 and CDR2 (germline): SNHLY, FYNNEI. The CDR3 totals 15 residues. The V segment lost 7 bases and the J segment 2 bases; nucleotides outside the gene matches: 9. CDR3 sequence: CASKQGAGPTDTQYF. DNA of the CDR3: TGTGCCAGCAAGCAAGGAGCGGGGCCCACAGATACGCAGTATTTT.

This clone came up once. The chain combines TRBV24-1 with TRBJ1-5; possible D gene TRBD1, 5 bases. In germline, CDR1 is KGHDR, CDR2 SFDVKD. Trimming pared 5 bases from V and 3 bases from J, leaving 10 bases between. This CDR3 has 14 amino acids. The CDR3 loop is CATSVGDYNQPQHF. CDR3 DNA: TGTGCCACCAGTGTAGGGGATTACAATCAGCCCCAGCATTTT.

This chain joins TRBV28 and TRBJ1-6; D remains ambiguous. The ends were cut back, 5 bases at V and 8 bases at J, with 7 bases in the middle. This CDR3 spans 12 amino acids. Germline CDR1 reads MDHEN; CDR2 reads SYDVKM. DNA for the CDR3: TGTGCCAGCAGTCCGGGAGATTCACCCCTCCACTTT. This sequence encodes CASSPGDSPLHF.

J is TRBJ2-7 and V is TRBV14; D is undetermined. Germline V lookup: CDR1 SGHDN, CDR2 FVKESK. This CDR3 spans 14 amino acids. The V and J ends lost 1 base and 1 base respectively, with 8 bases between them. As DNA, the CDR3 is TGTGCCAGCAGCCAAGTGGCCTTTTCCTACGAGCAGTACTTC. Translation: CASSQVAFSYEQYF.

This clone appeared once. V gene TRBV28 combines with J gene TRBJ1-6, with D possibly matching TRBD1 (5 bases). Germline CDR1 MDHEN, CDR2 SYDVKM. This CDR3 is 17 amino acids long. V shed 5 bases and J shed 7 bases, with 21 bases lying between them. The CDR3 DNA reads as TGTGCCAGCAGTGCTCCGGGACTGACGCTCTCAAATTCACCCCTCCACTTT. It codes for CASSAPGLTLSNSPLHF.

The V gene is TRBV7-2, the J gene TRBJ2-7, with 7 bases aligning to TRBD1. The CDR3 extends over 15 amino acids. Germline CDR1 and CDR2: SGHTA and FQGNSA. The junction had 10 bases not matched to a gene; V was cut back by 6 bases and J by 2 bases. CDR3 in amino acids: CASSPQRGPAYEQYF. CDR3 DNA sequence: TGTGCCAGCAGTCCTCAGAGGGGGCCAGCCTACGAGCAGTACTTC. Together with reference TRBV7-2 and TRBJ2-7, the CDR3 gives the full variable domain: GAGVSQSPSNKVTEKGKDVELRCDPISGHTALYWYRQSLGQGLEFLIYFQGNSAPDKSGLPSDRFSAERTGGSVSTLTIQRTQQEDSAVYLCASSPQRGPAYEQYFGPGTRLTVT.

As to this clone: The same CDR3 is also encoded by other DNA sequences in this sample. The chain links TRBV6-6 to TRBJ1-1, with unresolved D. The ends were cut back, 5 bases at V and 0 bases at J, with 4 bases in the middle. CDR1 and CDR2 (germline): MNHNY, SVGAGI (reference sequence). This CDR3 contains 12 residues. The CDR3 nucleotides read TGTGCCAGCAGTCTAATGAACACTGAAGCTTTCTTT. It codes for CASSLMNTEAFF.

The CDR3 protein is CASSQDVAGGPWGNEQFF. The CDR3, as DNA: TGTGCCAGCAGCCAAGATGTAGCGGGGGGGCCATGGGGCAATGAGCAGTTCTTC. The chain couples TRBV14 to TRBJ2-1; 11 nucleotides align to TRBD2. With 0 bases clipped from V and 6 bases from J, the junction kept 10 bases outside the gene matches. The CDR3 spans 18 residues. Germline CDR1 is SGHDN and CDR2 is FVKESK.

This chain connects TRBV30 to TRBJ1-5, with no clear D. CDR3 length: 11 amino acids. Germline V gives CDR1 GTSNPN, CDR2 SVGIG (reference sequence). CDR3 bases: TGTGCGGCAGGTAGCAATCAGCCCCAGCATTTT. This translates into CAAGSNQPQHF. The full variable domain, its missing parts supplied by reference TRBV30 and TRBJ1-5, is SQTIHQWPATLVQPVGSPLSLECTVEGTSNPNLYWYRQAAGRGLQLLFYSVGIGQISSEVPQNLSASRPQDRQFILSSKKLLLSDSGFYLCAAGSNQPQHFGDGTRLSIL.

This rearrangement joins TRBV19 to TRBJ1-1; 10 positions match TRBD1. Germline V gene sequence: CDR1 LNHDA, CDR2 SQIVND (reference sequence). CDR3 length equals 15 residues. The junction had 5 bases not matched to a gene; V was cut back by 6 bases and J by 1 base. The CDR3 nucleotides read TGTGCCAGTAGCCGGGACAGGGGACCGAACACTGAAGCTTTCTTT. It encodes CASSRDRGPNTEAFF.

The chain joins TRBV19 to TRBJ1-1; D possibly corresponds to TRBD1 (5 bases). Germline loops: CDR1 LNHDA, CDR2 SQIVND (reference sequence). CDR3 length: 15 amino acids. The V end lost 5 bases, the J end lost 5 bases, and 18 bases lay between the germline ends. CDR3 sequence: CASSAQGPGETEAFF. As DNA, the CDR3 is TGTGCCAGTAGTGCCCAGGGCCCGGGGGAAACTGAAGCTTTCTTT.

On this clone itself: Other DNA sequences in this sample translate to the same CDR3. The CDR3, as DNA: TGCGCCAGCAGCTTGGCGGGGAACACTGAAGCTTTCTTT. This translates into CASSLAGNTEAFF. J is TRBJ1-1 and V is TRBV5-1, with D unresolved. The CDR3 contains 13 residues. V was cut by 0 bases and J by 1 base, with 4 bases left in between. CDR1 is SGHRS, CDR2 YFSETQ, per germline.

This clone was recorded a few times. The rearrangement joins TRBV3-1 (or the pseudogene TRBV3-2) to TRBJ1-6; D call uncertain. Germline V CDR1 and CDR2: LGHDT, YNNKEL (reference sequence). This CDR3 contains 15 residues. Trimming took 5 bases from V and 10 from J, leaving 18 bases between them. CDR3 protein: CASSSFPQAVSPLHF. CDR3 nucleotides: TGTGCCAGCAGCTCATTCCCCCAGGCTGTCTCACCCCTCCACTTT.

V gene TRBV18 combines with J gene TRBJ1-3; 7 positions agree with TRBD1. Germline CDR1 and CDR2: KGHSH and LQKENI. V trimming: 6 bases; J trimming: 3 bases; junction bases outside the gene matches: 5. This CDR3 has 14 amino acids. The CDR3 coding sequence is TGTGCCAGCTCTACCGGGACAGATGGAAACACCATATATTTT. This encodes CASSTGTDGNTIYF.

This clone showed up many times. V and J are TRBV10-3 and TRBJ1-1; TRBD1 aligns across 9 bases. The CDR3 runs 14 residues. In germline, CDR1 is ENHRY, CDR2 SYGVKD. V lost 0 bases, J lost 6 bases, and 2 bases stayed unmatched. This CDR3 reads CAISESGQGAEAFF. CDR3 bases: TGTGCCATCAGTGAGTCGGGACAGGGTGCTGAAGCTTTCTTT.

The rearrangement joins TRBV24-1 to TRBJ1-5; TRBD1 aligns across 8 bases. The CDR3 contains 15 residues. V lost 9 bases, J lost 6 bases, and 12 bases stayed unmatched. Germline-derived CDR1 and CDR2 are KGHDR and SFDVKD. This CDR3 is CATADTGTGGQPQHF. CDR3 in DNA: TGTGCCACCGCCGATACCGGGACAGGAGGTCAGCCCCAGCATTTT.

The gene calls are TRBV19 and TRBJ1-2; TRBD1 agrees at 10 bases. V dropped 7 bases and J dropped 1; count of bases not matched to a gene: 6. The germline CDR1 and CDR2 sequences are LNHDA and SQIVND (reference sequence). The CDR3 spans 15 residues. The CDR3 reads CASKPTGGLNYGYTF. CDR3 in DNA: TGTGCCAGTAAACCGACAGGGGGCCTTAACTATGGCTACACCTTC.

The chain has TRBV2 and TRBJ2-1, with D perhaps TRBD1 (5 bases). In germline, CDR1 is SNHLY, CDR2 FYNNEI. V shed 3 bases and J shed 4 bases, with 13 bases lying between them. This CDR3 contains 15 residues. The CDR3 coding sequence is TGTGCCAGCAGTGACCAGCAGGGCCCATACAATGAGCAGTTCTTC. It encodes CASSDQQGPYNEQFF.

The chain recombines TRBV4-2 with TRBJ1-2; possible D gene TRBD1, 6 bases. The CDR3 contains 17 residues. V gave up 0 bases and J gave up 5 bases, with 19 bases separating them. Germline lookup yields CDR1 LGHNA and CDR2 YNFKEQ. CDR3 in DNA: TGTGCCAGCAGCCAAGATCTCTCGTCAGGGAGGGGGTATGGCTACACCTTC. It is translated as CASSQDLSSGRGYGYTF.

This sequence joins TRBV9 and TRBJ2-7, with 8 bases matching TRBD2. There are 15 residues in the CDR3. V dropped 4 bases and J dropped 4; count of bases not matched to a gene: 10. Germline V gene lookup returns CDR1 SGDLS and CDR2 YYNGEE. The CDR3: CASSPGSGGGYEQYF. CDR3 sequence (DNA): TGTGCCAGCAGCCCCGGAAGCGGGGGAGGTTACGAGCAGTACTTC.

This clone showed up just once. The chain is built from TRBV4-1 and TRBJ2-5; D is ambiguous. The V end was cut by 2 bases, the J end by 2 bases, with 12 bases between. The CDR3 is 15 residues long. Per the germline V gene, CDR1 is MGHRA and CDR2 is YSYEKL. The chain's CDR3 is CASSQSEVQQETQYF. CDR3 bases: TGCGCCAGCAGCCAATCTGAAGTTCAGCAAGAGACCCAGTACTTC.

This chain links TRBV24-1 with TRBJ2-2; TRBD2 matches at 7 bases. CDR3 length: 15 residues. The J segment lost 0 bases and the V segment lost 6 bases, leaving 3 bases of the junction unmatched. Germline lookup yields CDR1 KGHDR and CDR2 SFDVKD. The DNA for the CDR3 is TGTGCCACCAGTTATGGGGGGGCGAACACCGGGGAGCTGTTTTTT. Amino acids: CATSYGGANTGELFF.